This is a list of T cell receptor beta chains from one sample in a study of T-cell reconstitution after alpha-beta-depleted transplantation in children. TCRdb reprocessed the PCR reads with MiXCR, giving one entry per CDR3 protein. The sample carries hundreds of thousands of distinct CDR3 sequences, roughly 10% recorded once. The source material was peripheral blood, sampled 180 days after TCRalphabeta/CD19-depleted stem cell transplant. The receptors shown here come from a male patient aged 2 to 10 who had a stem cell transplant for chronic granulomatous disease, so the T cells may come from the graft donor. The CDR3 runs from the conserved cysteine through the conserved F or W. Each record gives: J gene, D gene, clone size, V gene, CDR3 DNA, CDR3 protein. D genes are given only for firm matches. Size is stated for part of the rows, as once, few or many counts, or as a class when the clone is expanded.

TRBJ2-4 TRBD1 many TRBV20-1 TGCAGTGCCAGGACAGGGGGCGTCGGGGCCAAAAACATTCAGTACTTC CSARTGGVGAKNIQYF
TRBJ1-5 TRBD1 few TRBV19 TGTGCCAGTCGGGACAGGGGGGATTATAGCAATCAGCCCCAGCATTTT CASRDRGDYSNQPQHF
TRBJ1-5 . many TRBV24-1 TGTGCCACCAGTGACCTTTATAGCAATCAGCCCCAGCATTTT CATSDLYSNQPQHF
TRBJ2-7 . many TRBV6-5 TGTGCCAGCAGTTACTCGGCAGGCCGTAACTACGAGCAGTACTTC CASSYSAGRNYEQYF
TRBJ1-1 . few TRBV7-2 TGTGCCAGCAGCTTAGGTAGAACAGGGCAACTCCCTCTCATGAACACTGAAGCTTTCTTT CASSLGRTGQLPLMNTEAFF
TRBJ2-7 TRBD1 many TRBV9 TGTGCCAGCAGCGTAGCTGGGACAGGGCAAGCGCAGTACTTC CASSVAGTGQAQYF
TRBJ2-1 TRBD2 . TRBV7-9 TGTGCCAGCAGCTCAGCGGGGGGACATCTATACAATGAGCAGTTCTTC CASSSAGGHLYNEQFF
TRBJ2-7 . many TRBV12-3/TRBV12-4 TGTGCCAGCAGCCAACTAACCTCGCGCTCCTACGAGCAGTACTTC CASSQLTSRSYEQYF
TRBJ1-2 . . TRBV4-2 TGTGCCAGCAGCCAAGATCTAAGTTCGAGAGAAAGGAACTATGGCTACACCTTC CASSQDLSSRERNYGYTF
TRBJ2-3 . many TRBV20-1 TGCAGTGCAACCGGGTTCACAGATACGCAGTATTTT CSATGFTDTQYF
TRBJ2-2 . few TRBV30 TGTGCCTGGAGTGTACTTCAGGGAGGCTCCGGGGAGCTGTTTTTT CAWSVLQGGSGELFF
TRBJ2-1 TRBD2 many TRBV19 TGTGCCAGTAGTATCTTTCCGGGACTAGCTTACAATGAGCAGTTCTTC CASSIFPGLAYNEQFF
TRBJ2-1 . many TRBV6-1 TGTGCCAGCAGTGAGCGGGCCAGCTCCTACAATGAGCAGTTCTTC CASSERASSYNEQFF
TRBJ2-4 TRBD1 many TRBV29-1 TGCAGCGTTGAAGAGGGACAGGGCGGAAACATTCAGTACTTC CSVEEGQGGNIQYF
TRBJ2-7 . many TRBV20-1 TGCAGTGCTAGATCAGGGGTAGGGCAGTACTTC CSARSGVGQYF
TRBJ2-7 TRBD2 many TRBV29-1 TGCAGCGTTGAATTTCCGCGGGAGAGGGGATACGAGCAGTACTTC CSVEFPRERGYEQYF
TRBJ2-5 TRBD2 many TRBV5-5 TGTGCCAGCAGCTTGTCGCTAGCGGGGGGTTTAGAAGAGACCCAGTACTTC CASSLSLAGGLEETQYF
TRBJ2-5 . many TRBV5-1 TGCGCCAGCAGCTTGGAAAGGTTGATGGAGACCCAGTACTTC CASSLERLMETQYF
TRBJ2-1 TRBD2 many TRBV30 TGTGCCTGGAGTGCCACAGGACTAGCGGGAGCTGAGCAGTTCTTC CAWSATGLAGAEQFF
TRBJ2-6 TRBD1 many TRBV13 TGTGCCAGCAGCGGAGGGACAGGGTTCGTCCCTGGGGCCAACGTCCTGACTTTC CASSGGTGFVPGANVLTF
TRBJ2-6 . many TRBV7-2 TGTGCCAGCAGCTCCACCGTTGGGGGGTCAGGGGCCAACGTCCTGACTTTC CASSSTVGGSGANVLTF
TRBJ2-7 . many TRBV5-6 TGTGCCAGCAGCTCGACATGGCGTTTACCAGGTCCCTACGAGCAGTACTTC CASSSTWRLPGPYEQYF
TRBJ2-7 . many TRBV6-1 TGTGCCAGCAGTGCCTCAGGGGGGCACGAGCAGTACTTC CASSASGGHEQYF
TRBJ2-1 . many TRBV7-2 TGTGCCAGCAGCTTAGGGACGGGACTCTACAATGAGCAGTTCTTC CASSLGTGLYNEQFF
TRBJ2-3 . many TRBV6-5 TGTGCCAGCAGCTTAGAGGACACAGATACGCAGTATTTT CASSLEDTDTQYF
TRBJ2-3 TRBD2 many TRBV20-1 TGCAGTGCTACCGTCCTCCTAGCGGGAGCTAGCACAGATACGCAGTATTTT CSATVLLAGASTDTQYF
TRBJ2-5 . many TRBV20-1 TGCAGTGCTCGGAGATCCCAAGAGACCCAGTACTTC CSARRSQETQYF
TRBJ2-1 . few TRBV7-2 TGTGCCAGCAGAAAAGCAGGGGAACCAAACAATGAGCAGTTCTTC CASRKAGEPNNEQFF
TRBJ1-2 TRBD1 many TRBV29-1 TGCAGCGCCCCACTGACAGGGGAGGGAAACTATGGCTACACCTTC CSAPLTGEGNYGYTF
TRBJ2-1 . many TRBV29-1 TGCAGCGTTGAAGATCTTTCGCGTAATGAGCAGTTCTTC CSVEDLSRNEQFF
TRBJ2-3 . many TRBV29-1 TGCAGCGTTGATGTGTCCAACGGGGATACGCAGTATTTT CSVDVSNGDTQYF
TRBJ1-5 TRBD1 . TRBV3-1 TGTGCCAGCAGCCATGGGACAGGGAGGCTTAATCAGCCCCAGCATTTT CASSHGTGRLNQPQHF
TRBJ2-1 TRBD2 . TRBV5-1 TGCGCCAGCACCACGGGGAGGGCTTCGTACAATGAGCAGTTCTTC CASTTGRASYNEQFF
TRBJ2-7 . many TRBV5-1 TGCGCCAGCAGCACCCCGGGACATGGCAACGAGCAGTACTTC CASSTPGHGNEQYF
TRBJ2-7 TRBD2 many TRBV20-1 TGCAGTGCTAGAGATTTTAGGGCTAGCGGGGGTAGGGAGCAGTACTTC CSARDFRASGGREQYF
TRBJ1-5 . many TRBV5-6 TGTGCCAGCAGCTTGGGGACGGCCGCCGGGCCCCAGCATTTT CASSLGTAAGPQHF
TRBJ2-3 . many TRBV4-3 TGCGCCAGCAGCCAAGAGATAGGCGGACCCACAGATACGCAGTATTTT CASSQEIGGPTDTQYF
TRBJ2-3 TRBD2 few TRBV3-1 TGTGCCAGCAGCCGGAAGACTAGCGGGGGGTCTCATACGCAGTATTTT CASSRKTSGGSHTQYF
TRBJ2-1 TRBD2 many TRBV5-1 TGCGCCAGCTATGGTCAGGGCGGGAGTTCCTACAATGAGCAGTTCTTC CASYGQGGSSYNEQFF
TRBJ1-1 . many TRBV5-6 TGTGCCAGCAGCTTGGTCGGGGCCAGTGGGGCTTTCTTT CASSLVGASGAFF
TRBJ2-2 TRBD2 . TRBV5-4 TGTGCCAGCAGCTTGTGGTTGGCTAGCGGGGGGGCCAGTCCCGGGGAGCTGTTTTTT CASSLWLASGGASPGELFF
TRBJ2-2 . many TRBV5-5 TGTGCCAGCAGCTTGGATTTGGTAGCCTGGGGAGCCGGGGAGCTGTTTTTT CASSLDLVAWGAGELFF
TRBJ2-7 . many TRBV20-1 TGCAGTGCTAGAAAACAGGGCCCCGAGCAGTACTTC CSARKQGPEQYF
TRBJ2-6 . many TRBV5-1 TGCGCCAGCAGGGGGGGTTCAAACTCTGGGGCCAACGTCCTGACTTTC CASRGGSNSGANVLTF
TRBJ1-2 . many TRBV20-1 TGCAGTGCTGTCGGACGCCCACAGGGAGATCACTATGGCTACACCTTC CSAVGRPQGDHYGYTF
TRBJ2-2 . many TRBV20-1 TGCAGTGCTAGCTGGAGCGTGGACACCGGGGAGCTGTTTTTT CSASWSVDTGELFF
TRBJ2-7 TRBD2 many TRBV12-3/TRBV12-4 TGTGCCAGCAGTTCACTAGCGGGGGGCTCCTACGAGCAGTACTTC CASSSLAGGSYEQYF
TRBJ2-1 . many TRBV7-2 TGTGCCAGCAGCCCTTCTGGGGACCACTCCTACAATGAGCAGTTCTTC CASSPSGDHSYNEQFF
TRBJ2-5 . many TRBV7-2 TGTGCCAGCAGCTGGAGCGGAACACCAGAGACCCAGTACTTC CASSWSGTPETQYF
TRBJ1-4 . few TRBV18 TGTGCCAGCTCACCTACTGGGATCGGAAAGGGCCCTCCTAACGAAAAACTGTTTTTT CASSPTGIGKGPPNEKLFF
TRBJ2-3 TRBD2 . TRBV11-2 TGTGCCAGCAGCCAATTAGGGACTAGCGGCAGCACAGATACGCAGTATTTT CASSQLGTSGSTDTQYF